This TCR beta chain derives from a study of vaccination effects on CD4 cells after COVID-19. Study results and caveats: Marked clonal contraction was seen in infection- and vaccine-induced clones late after vaccination.

Antigen-specific CD4+ T cells were expanded with viral peptide pools in the ViraFEST assay before sequencing. Following a 10-day culture, CD4+ T cells were purified. Either the mRNA-1273 or the BNT162b2 vaccine was given to participants as two doses. Nobody among the vaccine recipients had prior SARS-CoV-2 infection (nucleocapsid antibodies were negative). Half-medium replacement with IL-2 medium occurred on days 3 and 7. The CDR3 loop spans 13 amino acids. V was clipped by 5 bases and J by 3 bases; unmatched bases: 2. CDR1 is LNHDA and CDR2 is SQIVND in the germline V gene (reference sequence). This clone appeared a single time. What it recognizes is unknown. The data were produced by immunoSEQ multiplex PCR, yet TCRdb's version contains in-frame clones alone and is incomplete. The data show approximately 23,000 clones, about 70% seen once.

This sequence joins TRBV19 and TRBJ2-7; 9 bases are shared with TRBD1. The clonotype originates from a human donor who received a COVID-19 vaccine. The sequencing used CD4+ T cells from PBMCs cultured with SARS-CoV-2 spike peptides, collected after COVID-19 vaccination. CDR3 residues: CASSWDRDYEQYF. In DNA form, the CDR3 reads TGTGCCAGTAGTTGGGACAGGGACTACGAGCAGTACTTC.